The 32 T cell receptor beta chains in this list originate from one sample, sequenced in a study of CD8 T cells in Susac syndrome. RNA was extracted with the RNeasy kit, and a quantity of roughly 0.5 to 1 ug was reverse transcribed using random hexamers. A single record per CDR3 protein comes from TCRdb applying MiXCR to the immunoSEQ multiplex PCR reads. The sample lists some 130,000 distinct CDR3 sequences, 85% to 95% occurring once. Sequenced sample: CD8+ T cells from PBMCs. All receptors derive from a human donor with Susac syndrome.

This chain uses TRBV27 with TRBJ2-5; no clear D gene. Trimming removed 7 bases from V and 7 bases from J, with 10 bases in between. The CDR3 is 11 amino acids. The V gene's germline CDR1 is MNHEY and CDR2 SMNVEV (reference sequence). CDR3 in amino acids: CASNDLRTQYF. As DNA, the CDR3 is TGTGCCAGCAATGACCTGCGGACCCAGTACTTC.

V is TRBV15 and J is TRBJ1-1, with D perhaps matching TRBD1 (5 bases). The CDR3 is made up of 13 amino acids. The germline gives CDR1 LNHNV, CDR2 YYDKDF (reference sequence). The V and J ends lost 0 bases and 7 bases respectively, with 9 bases between them. Here the CDR3 reads CATSREKGHEAFF. CDR3 bases: TGTGCCACCAGCAGAGAGAAAGGACATGAAGCTTTCTTT.

This clonotype showed up just once. The gene calls are TRBV11-2 and TRBJ2-7; D ambiguous. Germline values: CDR1 SGHAT, CDR2 FQNNGV. The CDR3 is 12 amino acids. Trimming took 4 bases from V and 7 from J, leaving 11 bases between them. The CDR3 region is CASSWSIEEQYF. In DNA form, the CDR3 reads TGTGCCAGCAGCTGGTCCATTGAAGAGCAGTACTTC.

The rearrangement uses TRBV6-5 and TRBJ1-1; 9 bases map to TRBD1. The J segment lost 7 bases and the V segment lost 6 bases, leaving 6 bases of the junction unmatched. This CDR3 contains 13 residues. The germline V gene encodes CDR1 MNHEY and CDR2 SVGAGI. CDR3 loop: CASSYTGGIEAFF. In DNA, the CDR3 is TGTGCCAGCAGCTATACAGGGGGCATTGAAGCTTTCTTT.

V is TRBV29-1 and J is TRBJ2-7; D could derive from TRBD1 or TRBD2 (5 bases each). Germline values: CDR1 SQVTM, CDR2 ANQGSEA. The CDR3 sequence is 13 residues long. V lost 6 bases and J lost 3, with 15 bases in between. DNA of the CDR3: TGCAGCGTCCAGGGAGTTAGTGGCTACGAGCAGTACTTC. This gives the protein CSVQGVSGYEQYF.

V is TRBV9 and J is TRBJ1-1; D is unclear. With 0 bases removed from V and 6 bases from J, the gap between germline ends came to 9 bases. Per the germline V gene, CDR1 is SGDLS and CDR2 is YYNGEE. There are 13 residues in the CDR3. CDR3 DNA: TGTGCCAGCAGCGTAGGTGGTACCCCTGAAGCTTTCTTT. It codes for CASSVGGTPEAFF. The full variable domain, rest sourced from reference TRBV9 and TRBJ1-1, is DSGVTQTPKHLITATGQRVTLRCSPRSGDLSVYWYQQSLDQGLQFLIQYYNGEERAKGNILERFSAQQFPDLHSELNLSSLELGDSALYFCASSVGGTPEAFFGQGTRLTVV.

The chain recombines TRBV11-2 with TRBJ2-1, with unresolved D. CDR1 and CDR2 (germline): SGHAT, FQNNGV. The CDR3 covers 13 residues. V shed 1 base and J shed 6 bases, with 7 bases lying between them. The CDR3 loop reads CASSLVSTNEQFF. The CDR3 bases are TGTGCCAGCAGCTTAGTTTCTACCAATGAGCAGTTCTTC. The variable domain in full, completed from reference TRBV11-2 and TRBJ2-1, reads EAGVAQSPRYKIIEKRQSVAFWCNPISGHATLYWYQQILGQGPKLLIQFQNNGVVDDSQLPKDRFSAERLKGVDSTLKIQPAKLEDSAVYLCASSLVSTNEQFFGPGTRLTVL.

V usage is TRBV12-3 or TRBV12-4 and J usage is TRBJ2-6; D unclear. V lost 8 bases to trimming and J lost 1 base, with 0 bases between them. The CDR3 covers 11 residues. CDR3 DNA: TGTGCCAGCTCTGGGGCCAACGTCCTGACTTTC. Its protein is CASSGANVLTF.

The gene calls are TRBV29-1 and TRBJ2-5; no definite D call. The CDR3 contains 12 residues. From germline, CDR1 is SQVTM and CDR2 ANQGSEA. V was pared by 5 bases and J by 2 bases, with 9 bases between. This CDR3 is CSVPRRQETQYF. In DNA, the CDR3 is TGCAGCGTTCCAAGACGTCAAGAGACCCAGTACTTC.

This clonotype was counted once. The chain carries TRBV7-9 and TRBJ1-5; no reliable D call. Trimming stripped 0 bases from V and 6 bases from J, with 12 bases between. The CDR3 extends over 15 amino acids. CDR1 is SEHNR and CDR2 is FQNEAQ in the germline V gene (reference sequence). CDR3 loop: CASSLALEAGQPQHF. The CDR3 coding sequence is TGTGCCAGCAGCTTAGCGCTCGAGGCGGGTCAGCCCCAGCATTTT.

The rearrangement uses TRBV5-4 and TRBJ1-2; 7 bases align to TRBD1. V shed 7 bases and J 8 bases; nucleotides not matched to a gene: 11. Germline V CDR1 and CDR2: SGHNT, YYREEE (reference sequence). The CDR3 loop spans 13 amino acids. The CDR3 DNA reads TGTGCCAGCGGAATTACAGGGGTTGAAGGCTACACCTTC. This encodes CASGITGVEGYTF.

J is TRBJ2-1 and V is TRBV20-1; D ambiguous. V lost 3 bases and J 9 bases, leaving 12 bases between the germline ends. Germline V CDR1 and CDR2: DFQATT, SNEGSKA (reference sequence). CDR3 length: 12 residues. The CDR3 DNA sequence: TGCAGTGCTAGGGACCATACGTTTGAGCAGTTCTTC. It encodes CSARDHTFEQFF.

The J gene is TRBJ2-1, the V gene TRBV6-5; 9 bases line up with TRBD2. Germline V gives CDR1 MNHEY, CDR2 SVGAGI. The V segment lost 2 bases and the J segment 4 bases; nucleotides outside the gene matches: 9. This CDR3 is 17 amino acids long. This CDR3 is CASSYVGAGGGYNEQFF. The CDR3 DNA sequence: TGTGCCAGCAGTTACGTCGGCGCGGGAGGGGGATACAATGAGCAGTTCTTC.

The V and J genes are TRBV20-1 and TRBJ2-1; D might be TRBD1 or TRBD2, each matching 5 bases. The V gene lost 4 bases and the J gene lost 9 bases, with 19 bases spanning the gap. CDR3 size: 14 residues. Germline loops: CDR1 DFQATT, CDR2 SNEGSKA (reference sequence). The CDR3 nucleotides read TGCAGTGCTATTAACGGGACCACGCAGGGTGAGCAGTTCTTC. Its protein is CSAINGTTQGEQFF.

The chain combines TRBV12-3 or TRBV12-4 with TRBJ1-1; 7 bases align to TRBD1. This CDR3 is built from 15 residues. Unmatched junction bases numbered 10, after V lost 5 bases and J lost 4 bases. CDR3 nucleotide sequence: TGTGCCAGCAGTCCCGACAGGGAATTAGGCACTGAAGCTTTCTTT. Amino acids: CASSPDRELGTEAFF.

This clonotype was recorded only once. The V and J genes are TRBV5-6 and TRBJ2-7; 10 bases fit TRBD1. The germline gives CDR1 SGHDT, CDR2 YYEEEE. The CDR3 loop spans 15 amino acids. J gave up 2 bases and V 2 bases, and 4 bases lay outside the gene matches. CDR3 nucleotides: TGTGCCAGCAGCTTCGGACAGGGGGAAACCTACGAGCAGTACTTC. Residues: CASSFGQGETYEQYF.

The CDR3 bases are TGTGCCAGCAGCCCTGGGACTTCCAGCGAGCAGTTCTTC. Translated, it gives CASSPGTSSEQFF. V and J are TRBV12-3 or TRBV12-4 and TRBJ2-1; maybe TRBD2 (6 bases). The CDR3 extends over 13 amino acids. V lost 6 bases, J lost 10 bases, and 16 bases lay in between.

This chain uses TRBV20-1 with TRBJ2-2, with D possibly TRBD2 on 6 matching bases. With 6 bases removed from V and 6 bases from J, the gap between germline ends came to 23 bases. CDR1 is DFQATT, CDR2 SNEGSKA, per germline (reference sequence). This CDR3 has 16 residues. The CDR3 sequence is CSAITPLASGAGELFF. CDR3 DNA sequence: TGCAGTGCGATAACCCCTCTAGCGTCGGGCGCCGGGGAGCTGTTTTTT.

The rearrangement links TRBV7-8 to TRBJ2-2; D might be TRBD1 or TRBD2, each matching 5 bases. V was cut by 9 bases and J by 1 base, with 15 bases left in between. Germline values: CDR1 SGHVS, CDR2 FQNEAQ. This CDR3 is built from 15 residues. CDR3 loop: CASTQGGLNTGELFF. The CDR3, as DNA: TGTGCCAGTACCCAGGGCGGACTGAACACCGGGGAGCTGTTTTTT.

The DNA of the CDR3 is TGTGCCTGGAGTGTAATGGGTTCTGAAGCTTTCTTT. Translated: CAWSVMGSEAFF. The chain is built from TRBV30 and TRBJ1-1; D gene ambiguous. CDR1 is GTSNPN, CDR2 SVGIG, per germline (reference sequence). V was pared by 0 bases and J by 6 bases, with 8 bases between. The CDR3 has 12 residues.

The chain joins TRBV6-5 to TRBJ1-2; a possible D gene is TRBD1 (5 bases). Germline assignment: CDR1 MNHEY and CDR2 SVGAGI. The germline V and J ends were trimmed by 11 bases and 3 bases, with 10 bases remaining between them. The CDR3 covers 11 residues. CDR3 DNA: TGTGCCGCCGGGACGGACTATGGCTACACCTTC. Amino acid sequence: CAAGTDYGYTF.

This chain connects TRBV20-1 to TRBJ2-2; D remains ambiguous. From germline, CDR1 is DFQATT and CDR2 SNEGSKA (reference sequence). The CDR3 runs 13 residues. Trimming stripped 3 bases from V and 1 base from J, with 6 bases between. The CDR3 DNA sequence: TGCAGTGCTAGGGACGGGAACACCGGGGAGCTGTTTTTT. This gives the protein CSARDGNTGELFF.

The CDR3 DNA reads as TGTGCCAGCCACAACGCATATGAGCAGTTCTTC. Translation: CASHNAYEQFF. This chain joins TRBV25-1 and TRBJ2-1; the D is unclear. The CDR3 sequence is 11 residues long. CDR1 and CDR2 (germline): MGHDK, SYGVNS. The germline V and J ends were trimmed by 8 bases and 8 bases, with 10 bases remaining between them.

The chain carries TRBV29-1 and TRBJ2-2; 10 bases align to TRBD1. From germline, CDR1 is SQVTM and CDR2 ANQGSEA. This CDR3 contains 16 residues. J lost 0 bases, V lost 4 bases, and 5 bases had no gene match. CDR3 amino acids: CSVVGGTGANTGELFF. CDR3 bases: TGCAGCGTTGTGGGGGGGACAGGGGCGAACACCGGGGAGCTGTTTTTT.

This chain connects TRBV7-9 to TRBJ2-7, with 9 bases lining up with TRBD2. Germline V CDR1 and CDR2: SEHNR, FQNEAQ (reference sequence). The CDR3 has 14 residues. The ends lost 3 bases at V and 3 bases at J; junction bases unmatched: 3. CDR3 residues: CASSFILAGYEQYF. CDR3 nucleotide sequence: TGTGCCAGCAGCTTTATACTAGCGGGCTACGAGCAGTACTTC. Combining the CDR3 with reference TRBV7-9 and TRBJ2-7 gives the whole variable domain DTGVSQNPRHKITKRGQNVTFRCDPISEHNRLYWYRQTLGQGPEFLTYFQNEAQLEKSRLLSDRFSAERPKGSFSTLEIQRTEQGDSAMYLCASSFILAGYEQYFGPGTRLTVT.

CDR3 DNA sequence: TGTGCCAGCACTGGGACAGAATATGAAGCTTTCTTT. It is translated as CASTGTEYEAFF. The chain uses TRBV12-3 or TRBV12-4 and TRBJ1-1, with 7 bases aligning to TRBD1. V was clipped by 7 bases and J by 7 bases; unmatched bases: 6. This CDR3 spans 12 amino acids.

CDR3 sequence reads: CASSLMGLAGGSFNEQFF. The CDR3 DNA reads TGTGCCAGCAGTTTAATGGGACTAGCGGGAGGCTCTTTCAATGAGCAGTTCTTC. The chain couples TRBV12-3 or TRBV12-4 to TRBJ2-1, with 15 bases identical to TRBD2. The V segment lost 2 bases and the J segment 6 bases; nucleotides outside the gene matches: 8. The CDR3 loop spans 18 amino acids.

The chain is built from TRBV4-1 and TRBJ1-4, with D perhaps TRBD1 (5 bases). V lost 4 bases, J lost 7 bases, and 13 bases lay in between. Germline loops: CDR1 MGHRA, CDR2 YSYEKL. The CDR3 is 14 amino acids. Here the CDR3 reads CASSLLTAAEKLFF. DNA of the CDR3: TGCGCCAGCAGCCTGTTGACAGCCGCTGAAAAACTGTTTTTT.

The V call is TRBV20-1, the J call TRBJ2-7, with D unresolved. CDR1 is DFQATT, CDR2 SNEGSKA, per germline (reference sequence). The CDR3 extends over 14 amino acids. The germline V and J ends were trimmed by 3 bases and 4 bases, with 16 bases remaining between them. The CDR3 nucleotides read TGCAGTGCTAGGGCCCCGGATCGTACGTACGAGCAGTACTTC. This codes for CSARAPDRTYEQYF.

CDR3 DNA sequence: TGCGCCAGCAGCGAGAGGGACGCGAACACTGAAGCTTTCTTT. Its translation: CASSERDANTEAFF. The genes are TRBV10-2 and TRBJ1-1; D possibly corresponds to TRBD1 (5 bases). Germline V CDR1 and CDR2: WSHSY, SAAADI. Trimming cost V 6 bases and J 1 base, with 12 bases left between them. This CDR3 is 14 amino acids long.

This chain links TRBV28 with TRBJ2-3; D gene unclear. The CDR3 consists of 15 residues. V lost 3 bases to trimming and J lost 5 bases, with 15 bases between them. The germline gives CDR1 MDHEN, CDR2 SYDVKM. The CDR3 is CASSFGRPTGDTQYF. DNA for the CDR3: TGTGCCAGCAGTTTCGGGCGTCCCACGGGAGATACGCAGTATTTT.

For the CDR3, the DNA is TGTGCCAGCAGCCAAGTAGTGGGGCCCGTCTCTGGGGCCAACGTCCTGACTTTC. Protein: CASSQVVGPVSGANVLTF. The chain carries TRBV14 and TRBJ2-6, with D perhaps matching TRBD1 (5 bases). The CDR3 is 18 amino acids. Germline assignment: CDR1 SGHDN and CDR2 FVKESK. V was clipped by 1 base and J by 0 bases, with 13 bases between them. The whole variable domain, remainder taken from reference TRBV14 and TRBJ2-6, is EAGVTQFPSHSVIEKGQTVTLRCDPISGHDNLYWYRRVMGKEIKFLLHFVKESKQDESGMPNNRFLAERTGGTYSTLKVQPAELEDSGVYFCASSQVVGPVSGANVLTFGAGSRLTVL.